This TCR beta chain is from a study of cytomegalovirus exposure and HLA in healthy donors. This clone was picked up a small number of times. This specimen includes other DNA sequences encoding the same CDR3. The primer mix had 60 Vbeta and 13 Jbeta primers. The table came from immunoSEQ multiplex PCR; TCRdb's copy has only in-frame clones and leaves some out. The profile shows 110,000 or so clones, roughly 72% of them singletons. V was trimmed by 1 base and J by 0 bases, leaving 6 bases between them. The CDR3 loop spans 14 amino acids. Germline assignment: CDR1 LNHDA and CDR2 SQIVND (reference sequence).

J is TRBJ1-1 and V is TRBV19; the D gene is possibly TRBD1 (5 bases). The sample comprised PBMCs. The TCR originated in a woman aged 50 to 60 in good health and CMV-seropositive. CDR3 sequence reads: CASSIGQMNTEAFF. The DNA for the CDR3 is TGTGCCAGTAGTATAGGACAGATGAACACTGAAGCTTTCTTT.